Following are 27 T cell receptor beta chains from one sample sequenced in a study of molecular identifiers for immune sequencing clone quantification (dated by TCRdb to 2017 to 2018). The method behind the library was PCR. Sequenced on a NextSeq 500. Using fastp at Q25 and MiXCR, TCRdb reprocessed the public reads and kept productive beta chains. Merged by CDR3 protein, the rows form single entries marked with the most common genes and DNA. For this sample there are more than 450,000 distinct CDR3 sequences; about a quarter appear just once. Of the sample, 0.76% is held by the ten largest clones. The source material was naive CD8+ T cells from blood, with Jurkat cell RNA spiked in. The sample's cell subset or site label, in plain terms: FACS-sorted CD8+CD4-CCR7+CD45RA+ naive T cells. These receptors were obtained from a human donor in good health. Some libraries in this study had Jurkat cell RNA spiked in.

This clonotype was recorded at least ten times. DNA of the CDR3: TGCAGCGCTCGGACCGGCCGGAGTGAGCAGTTCTTC. This codes for CSARTGRSEQFF. This chain joins TRBV29-1 and TRBJ2-1; D remains ambiguous. The V end lost 7 bases, the J end lost 9 bases, and 16 bases lay between the germline ends. Germline CDR1 reads SQVTM; CDR2 reads ANQGSEA. CDR3 length: 12 residues.

Turning to this clonotype: Given a much more abundant clone one base away, this may be a read error. The V call is TRBV4-3, the J call TRBJ2-7; possible D gene TRBD2, 5 bases. Trimming left V 4 bases short and J 5 bases short, with 18 bases between. This CDR3 is 15 amino acids long. The germline CDR1 and CDR2 sequences are LGHNA and YSLEER. This CDR3 is CASSLNLDPRDEQYF. In DNA, the CDR3 is TGCGCCAGCAGCCTAAACCTCGACCCGCGGGACGAGCAGTACTTC.

This clonotype appeared once. A much larger clone differs from this one at a single base, so this may be a read error. The chain recombines TRBV5-3 with TRBJ2-7, with TRBD1 identical over 7 bases. TRBV5-3 is an open reading frame, and its role is uncertain. Trimming took 8 bases from V and 7 from J; bases not matched to a gene: 21. This CDR3 has 16 amino acids. The CDR3 sequence is CASSPLVGGYREEQYF. The DNA of the CDR3 is TGTGCCAGCAGCCCACTCGTAGGGGGCTATCGAGAGGAGCAGTACTTC.

J is TRBJ2-7 and V is TRBV25-1; D might be TRBD1 (6 bases). Trimming took 3 bases from V and 3 from J, leaving 15 bases between them. CDR1 is MGHDK, CDR2 SYGVNS, per germline. This CDR3 has 15 residues. In nucleotides, the CDR3 is TGTGCCAGCAGTGATTTTGGGGACATTGACTACGAGCAGTACTTC. The encoded protein is CASSDFGDIDYEQYF.

Many counts were recorded for this clonotype. The rearrangement uses TRBV7-3 and TRBJ1-4, with TRBD1 as a possible D gene (5 bases). V was shortened by 5 bases and J by 0 bases, with 10 bases between the two germline ends. CDR1 and CDR2 (germline): SGHTA, FQGTGA. This CDR3 has 15 residues. Here the CDR3 reads CASSPGTATNEKLFF. CDR3 nucleotides: TGTGCCAGCAGCCCGGGGACGGCAACTAATGAAAAACTGTTTTTT.

This clonotype occurred a few times. The J gene is TRBJ2-1, the V gene TRBV29-1; D is possibly TRBD2 (6 bases). CDR1 and CDR2 from the germline V gene are SQVTM and ANQGSEA. V dropped 5 bases and J dropped 5 bases, with 16 bases sitting between them. CDR3 size: 14 residues. The CDR3 protein is CSVIRGVGHNEQFF. The CDR3 DNA is TGCAGCGTTATTCGCGGGGTAGGGCACAATGAGCAGTTCTTC.

This chain uses TRBV6-2 or TRBV6-3 with TRBJ1-5; no clear D. Germline V gene data show CDR1 as MNHEY and CDR2 as SVGEGT. V was pared by 6 bases and J by 4 bases, with 16 bases between. This CDR3 has 15 amino acids. The DNA of the CDR3 is TGTGCCAGCAGCCCCCCCGATGTGGGAAATCAGCCCCAGCATTTT. Translating gives CASSPPDVGNQPQHF.

This clonotype was seen ten or more times. V and J are TRBV7-9 and TRBJ2-4, with D perhaps matching TRBD1 or TRBD2 (5 bases each). V shed 5 bases and J shed 1 base, with 15 bases lying between them. From germline, CDR1 is SEHNR and CDR2 FQNEAQ (reference sequence). This CDR3 is built from 16 residues. The CDR3 protein is CASSPVRGAAKNIQYF. The CDR3, as DNA: TGTGCCAGCAGCCCCGTGAGGGGCGCTGCCAAAAACATTCAGTACTTC.

Concerning this clonotype: Being one base from a much bigger clone, this may be a read error. V gene TRBV4-3 combines with J gene TRBJ2-7, with TRBD2 as a possible D gene (5 bases). Germline-derived CDR1 and CDR2 are LGHNA and YSLEER. The CDR3 is 13 amino acids. V was cut by 4 bases and J by 7 bases, with 14 bases left in between. CDR3 amino acids: CASSLAPAGEQYF. CDR3 DNA: TGCGCCAGCAGCCTAGCGCCAGCTGGGGAGCAGTACTTC.

This clonotype was observed many times. The rearrangement links TRBV5-1 to TRBJ2-3, with a possible D match to TRBD1 (5 bases). V gave up 6 bases and J gave up 4 bases, with 15 bases separating them. Germline loops: CDR1 SGHRS, CDR2 YFSETQ. The CDR3 sequence is 14 residues long. CDR3 residues: CASTTWGAPDTQYF. The CDR3 DNA is TGCGCCAGCACCACTTGGGGCGCCCCAGATACGCAGTATTTT.

The rearrangement links TRBV20-1 to TRBJ2-2; no clear D. Trimming removed 5 bases at V and 1 base at J, with 14 bases between. CDR1 DFQATT and CDR2 SNEGSKA come from the germline V gene (reference sequence). This CDR3 is built from 15 residues. The CDR3 region is CSAEGPSGNTGELFF. The CDR3 DNA reads as TGCAGTGCTGAAGGTCCTTCGGGGAACACCGGGGAGCTGTTTTTT.

This clonotype was seen only a few times. The CDR3, as DNA: TGCAGTGCTACCTTCTCTACGGGACAGGCCGACAATCAGCCCCAGCATTTT. As protein: CSATFSTGQADNQPQHF. The V gene is TRBV20-1, the J gene TRBJ1-5, with 8 nucleotides matching TRBD1. In germline, CDR1 is DFQATT, CDR2 SNEGSKA (reference sequence). V lost 4 bases and J lost 3; bases outside the gene matches: 14. The CDR3 sequence is 17 residues long.

This clonotype was seen many times. The chain employs TRBV20-1 and TRBJ2-3, with 9 bases lining up with TRBD2. The CDR3 sequence is 16 residues long. The V and J ends lost 6 bases and 2 bases, in that order; junction bases with no gene match: 12. Germline CDR1 DFQATT, CDR2 SNEGSKA (reference sequence). The CDR3 loop is CSARTLAGTYTDTQYF. The CDR3 coding sequence is TGCAGTGCCCGCACCCTAGCGGGGACCTACACAGATACGCAGTATTTT.

This clonotype has a single count. For the CDR3, the DNA is TGTGCCAGCAGTGACTCTGGCGGGGAGCTGTTTTTT. Protein product: CASSDSGGELFF. The chain has TRBV6-4 and TRBJ2-2; D ambiguous. The CDR3 covers 12 residues. Trimming left V 0 bases short and J 7 bases short, with 3 bases between. Germline-derived CDR1 and CDR2 are MRHNA and SNTAGT.

This clonotype was recorded many times. The chain recombines TRBV12-3 or TRBV12-4 with TRBJ1-2; TRBD1 might be the D (5 bases). The CDR3 contains 15 residues. The V end lost 6 bases, the J end lost 4 bases, and 18 bases lay between the germline ends. The CDR3 here is CASSHTGPPSYGYTF. CDR3 DNA: TGTGCCAGCAGCCACACGGGGCCCCCCAGCTATGGCTACACCTTC.

The genes are TRBV28 and TRBJ2-7, with 8 bases matching TRBD2. V was pared by 3 bases and J by 3 bases, with 4 bases of the junction left unmatched. CDR1 MDHEN and CDR2 SYDVKM come from the germline V gene. CDR3 length equals 14 residues. CDR3 DNA: TGTGCCAGCAGTTTTCGGGGGGGGAACTACGAGCAGTACTTC. Amino acids: CASSFRGGNYEQYF.

This clonotype was recorded only once. The rearrangement links TRBV20-1 to TRBJ1-1; weak D call: TRBD1 (5 bases). The germline V gene has CDR1 DFQATT and CDR2 SNEGSKA (reference sequence). The CDR3 is 14 amino acids. Trimming removed 4 bases at V and 3 bases at J, with 15 bases between. The CDR3 sequence is CSATADGGDTEAFF. CDR3 bases: TGCAGTGCTACCGCCGACGGGGGTGACACTGAAGCTTTCTTT.

This clonotype was counted a few times. The genes are TRBV6-5 and TRBJ2-1, with TRBD2 identical over 9 bases. Trimming at V came to 0 bases and at J to 4 bases, leaving 4 bases not matched to a gene. The CDR3 extends over 16 amino acids. CDR1 is MNHEY, CDR2 SVGAGI, per germline. The CDR3 loop reads CASSYSVAGVYNEQFF. CDR3 in DNA: TGTGCCAGCAGTTACTCGGTAGCGGGGGTGTACAATGAGCAGTTCTTC.

A few counts support this clonotype. CDR3 sequence (DNA): TGTGCCAGCAGCTTATCTGGCAGGGGGCGCATTAATTCACCCCTCCACTTT. As protein: CASSLSGRGRINSPLHF. This sequence joins TRBV7-9 and TRBJ1-6, with 8 bases that match TRBD1. The germline gives CDR1 SEHNR, CDR2 FQNEAQ (reference sequence). Losses at the gene ends were 2 bases for V and 6 bases for J; bases not matched to a gene: 9. CDR3 length: 17 residues.

This clonotype was counted only a few times. J is TRBJ2-7 and V is TRBV7-9; 12 bases are a match to TRBD2. The CDR3 loop spans 18 amino acids. CDR1 SEHNR and CDR2 FQNEAQ come from the germline V gene (reference sequence). V shed 1 base, J shed 0 bases, and the junction held 7 bases outside the gene matches. The CDR3 loop reads CASSLGLAGEGSSYEQYF. The CDR3 DNA reads TGTGCCAGCAGCTTAGGACTAGCGGGAGAGGGGAGCTCCTACGAGCAGTACTTC.

Details on this clonotype: A much more abundant neighbour one base away suggests this may be a read error. The rearrangement joins TRBV6-5 to TRBJ1-3, with D perhaps TRBD1 (5 bases). CDR3 length: 17 amino acids. CDR1 is MNHEY and CDR2 is SVGAGI in the germline V gene. The DNA of the CDR3 is TGTGCCAGCAGTTACTACTCTGGGGCAGGGTCTGGAAACACCGTATATTTT. Its translation: CASSYYSGAGSGNTVYF.

In this sample, this clonotype turned up many times. The rearrangement links TRBV28 to TRBJ2-3, with a possible D match to TRBD1 (6 bases). There are 14 residues in the CDR3. Trimming removed 11 bases at V and 1 base at J, with 16 bases between. Germline V lookup: CDR1 MDHEN, CDR2 SYDVKM. For the CDR3, the DNA is TGTGCCGGGAGACAGGCAGACCGCACAGATACGCAGTATTTT. The encoded protein is CAGRQADRTDTQYF.

This clonotype was detected many times. This chain uses TRBV7-2 with TRBJ1-5; no clear D gene. The CDR3 length is 14 residues. Germline values: CDR1 SGHTA, CDR2 FQGNSA. V lost 1 base, J lost 4 bases, and 8 bases lay in between. The CDR3 nucleotides read TGTGCCAGCAGCTTAGTATTCACGAATCAGCCCCAGCATTTT. Translation gives CASSLVFTNQPQHF. Drawing the rest from reference TRBV7-2 and TRBJ1-5, the complete variable domain is GAGVSQSPSNKVTEKGKDVELRCDPISGHTALYWYRQSLGQGLEFLIYFQGNSAPDKSGLPSDRFSAERTGGSVSTLTIQRTQQEDSAVYLCASSLVFTNQPQHFGDGTRLSIL.

This clonotype was observed at least ten times. The chain is built from TRBV7-9 and TRBJ2-6; D might be TRBD1 or TRBD2, each matching 5 bases. Between the trimmed V and J ends, which lost 1 base and 0 bases, there was a span of 7 bases. Germline assignment: CDR1 SEHNR and CDR2 FQNEAQ (reference sequence). This CDR3 comprises 16 residues. As DNA, the CDR3 is TGTGCCAGCAGCTTAGGAGGGGTCTCTGGGGCCAACGTCCTGACTTTC. It encodes CASSLGGVSGANVLTF. Full variable domain (rest looked up from reference TRBV7-9 and TRBJ2-6): DTGVSQNPRHKITKRGQNVTFRCDPISEHNRLYWYRQTLGQGPEFLTYFQNEAQLEKSRLLSDRFSAERPKGSFSTLEIQRTEQGDSAMYLCASSLGGVSGANVLTFGAGSRLTVL.

This clonotype was seen many times. The V call is TRBV12-3 or TRBV12-4, the J call TRBJ1-1; tentatively, D is TRBD1 (6 bases). V was cut by 3 bases and J by 1 base, with 12 bases left in between. The CDR3 totals 15 residues. The CDR3, as DNA: TGTGCCAGCAGTTTGATTGGGGGCGCGAACACTGAAGCTTTCTTT. This translates into CASSLIGGANTEAFF.

This clonotype was observed a few times. V gene TRBV29-1 combines with J gene TRBJ2-1, with 13 bases lining up with TRBD2. The germline V gene has CDR1 SQVTM and CDR2 ANQGSEA. CDR3 length: 15 residues. With 6 bases clipped from V and 8 bases from J, the junction kept 10 bases outside the gene matches. The CDR3: CSVQRTSGSRDEQFF. The CDR3 bases are TGCAGCGTCCAACGGACTAGCGGGAGTAGGGATGAGCAGTTCTTC.

Concerning this clonotype itself: Without the conserved terminal phenylalanine or tryptophan, this CDR3 likely stems from a read error. The chain has TRBV5-4 and TRBJ2-7; 16 positions agree with TRBD2. The CDR3 is made up of 17 amino acids. Trimming cost V 4 bases and J 2 bases; bases outside gene matches: 6. CDR1 and CDR2 from the germline V gene are SGHNT and YYREEE (reference sequence). The CDR3 loop reads CASSRQGLAGGPYEQYL. In DNA, the CDR3 is TGTGCCAGCAGCCGACAGGGACTAGCGGGAGGGCCCTACGAGCAGTACCTC.